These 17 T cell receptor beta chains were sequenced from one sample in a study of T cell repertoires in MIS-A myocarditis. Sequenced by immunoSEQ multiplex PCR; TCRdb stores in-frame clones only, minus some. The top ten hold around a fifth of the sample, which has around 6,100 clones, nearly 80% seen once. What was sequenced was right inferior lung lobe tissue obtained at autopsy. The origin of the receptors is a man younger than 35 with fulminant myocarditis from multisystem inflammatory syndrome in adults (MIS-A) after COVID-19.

DNA for the CDR3: TGTGCCAGCACCCAGGGACTTACTAATGAGCAGTTCTTC. Translating it yields CASTQGLTNEQFF. The chain joins TRBV6-5 to TRBJ2-1; D may be TRBD2 (6 bases). This CDR3 has 13 residues. Trimming shortened V by 7 bases and J by 7 bases, and 14 bases separated the two germline ends. Germline values: CDR1 MNHEY, CDR2 SVGAGI.

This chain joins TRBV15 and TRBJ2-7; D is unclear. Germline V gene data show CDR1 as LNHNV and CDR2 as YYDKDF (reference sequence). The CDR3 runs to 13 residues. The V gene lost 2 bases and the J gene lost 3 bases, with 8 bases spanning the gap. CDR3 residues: CATSRSDYYEQYF. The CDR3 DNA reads TGTGCCACCAGCAGATCTGATTACTACGAGCAGTACTTC.

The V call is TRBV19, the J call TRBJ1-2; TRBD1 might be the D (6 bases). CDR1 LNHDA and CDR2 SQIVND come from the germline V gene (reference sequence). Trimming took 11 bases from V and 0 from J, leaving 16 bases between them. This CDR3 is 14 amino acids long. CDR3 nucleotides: TGTGCCTCCACCGACGGGGGCACTAACTATGGCTACACCTTC. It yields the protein CASTDGGTNYGYTF.

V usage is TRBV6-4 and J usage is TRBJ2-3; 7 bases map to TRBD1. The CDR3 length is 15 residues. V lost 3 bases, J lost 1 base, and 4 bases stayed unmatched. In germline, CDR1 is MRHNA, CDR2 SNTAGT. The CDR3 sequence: CASSESQGGTDTQYF. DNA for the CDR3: TGTGCCAGCAGTGAGTCGCAGGGGGGCACAGATACGCAGTATTTT.

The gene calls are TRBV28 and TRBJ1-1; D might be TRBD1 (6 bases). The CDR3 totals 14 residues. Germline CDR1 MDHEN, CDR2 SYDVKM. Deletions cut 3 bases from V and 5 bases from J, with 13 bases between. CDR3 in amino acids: CASSFHRVSTEAFF. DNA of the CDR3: TGTGCCAGCAGTTTTCACAGGGTCTCGACTGAAGCTTTCTTT.

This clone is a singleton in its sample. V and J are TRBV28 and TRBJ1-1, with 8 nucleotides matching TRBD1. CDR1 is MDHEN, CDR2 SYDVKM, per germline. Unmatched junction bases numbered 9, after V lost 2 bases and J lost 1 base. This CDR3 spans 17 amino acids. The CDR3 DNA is TGTGCCAGCAGTTTAAGAAGTCAGGGGGCGCAGAACACTGAAGCTTTCTTT. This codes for CASSLRSQGAQNTEAFF.

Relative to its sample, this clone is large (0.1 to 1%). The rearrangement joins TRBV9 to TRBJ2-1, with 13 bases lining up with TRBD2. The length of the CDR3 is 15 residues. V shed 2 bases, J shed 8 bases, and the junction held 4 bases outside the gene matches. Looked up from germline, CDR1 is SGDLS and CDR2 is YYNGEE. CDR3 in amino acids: CASSVGTSGADEQFF. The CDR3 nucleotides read TGTGCCAGCAGCGTGGGGACTAGCGGGGCAGATGAGCAGTTCTTC.

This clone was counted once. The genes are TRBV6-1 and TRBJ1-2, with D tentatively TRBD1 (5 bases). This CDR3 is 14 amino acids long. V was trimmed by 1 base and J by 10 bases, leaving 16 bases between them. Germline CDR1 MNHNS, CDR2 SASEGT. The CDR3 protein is CASSEDFQGKDYTF. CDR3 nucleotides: TGTGCCAGCAGTGAAGATTTCCAGGGAAAGGACTACACCTTC.

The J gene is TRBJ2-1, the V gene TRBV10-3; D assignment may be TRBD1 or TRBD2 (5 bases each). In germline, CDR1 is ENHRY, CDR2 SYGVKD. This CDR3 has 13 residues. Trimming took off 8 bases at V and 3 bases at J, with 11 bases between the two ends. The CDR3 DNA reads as TGTGCCATCCGGGACGGCCTCTACAATGAGCAGTTCTTC. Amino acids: CAIRDGLYNEQFF.

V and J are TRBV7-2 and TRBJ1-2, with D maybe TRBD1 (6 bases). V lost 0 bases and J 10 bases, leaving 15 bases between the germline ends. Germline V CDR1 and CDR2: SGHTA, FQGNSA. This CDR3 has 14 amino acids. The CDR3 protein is CASSLAQGEGDYTF. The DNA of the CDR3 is TGTGCCAGCAGCTTAGCACAGGGAGAGGGTGACTACACCTTC.

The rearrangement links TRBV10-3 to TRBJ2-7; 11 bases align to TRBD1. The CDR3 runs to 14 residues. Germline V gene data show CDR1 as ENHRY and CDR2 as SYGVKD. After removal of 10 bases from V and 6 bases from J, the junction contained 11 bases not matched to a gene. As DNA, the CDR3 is TGTGCCACTACCTACGGGACAGGGGGGGCCGAGCAGTACTTC. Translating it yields CATTYGTGGAEQYF.

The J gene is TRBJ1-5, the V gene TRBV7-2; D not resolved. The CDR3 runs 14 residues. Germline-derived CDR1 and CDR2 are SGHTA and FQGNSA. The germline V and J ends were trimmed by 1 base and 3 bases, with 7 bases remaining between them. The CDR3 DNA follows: TGTGCCAGCAGCTTAGTCCGGAACAATCAGCCCCAGCATTTT. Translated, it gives CASSLVRNNQPQHF.

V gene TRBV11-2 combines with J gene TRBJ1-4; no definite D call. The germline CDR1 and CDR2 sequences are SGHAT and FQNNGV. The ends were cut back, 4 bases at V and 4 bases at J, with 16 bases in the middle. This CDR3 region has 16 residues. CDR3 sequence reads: CASSSVAAAGNEKLFF. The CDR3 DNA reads TGTGCCAGCAGCTCGGTGGCGGCCGCGGGTAATGAAAAACTGTTTTTT.

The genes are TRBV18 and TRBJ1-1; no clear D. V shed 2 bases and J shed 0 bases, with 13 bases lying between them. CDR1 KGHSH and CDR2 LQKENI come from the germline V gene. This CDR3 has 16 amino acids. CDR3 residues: CASSPNGQSLNTEAFF. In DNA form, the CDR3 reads TGTGCCAGCTCACCAAATGGGCAGAGCCTGAACACTGAAGCTTTCTTT.

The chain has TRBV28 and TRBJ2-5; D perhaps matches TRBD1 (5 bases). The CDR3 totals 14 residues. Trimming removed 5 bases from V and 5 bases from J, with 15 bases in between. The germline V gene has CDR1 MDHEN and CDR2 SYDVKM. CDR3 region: CASSPPGPGETQYF. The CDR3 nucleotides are TGTGCCAGCAGTCCCCCAGGGCCTGGGGAGACCCAGTACTTC.

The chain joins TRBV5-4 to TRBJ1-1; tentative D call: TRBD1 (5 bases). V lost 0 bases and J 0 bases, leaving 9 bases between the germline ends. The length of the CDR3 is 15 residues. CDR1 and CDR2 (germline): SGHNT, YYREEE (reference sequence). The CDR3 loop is CASSLDRGLNTEAFF. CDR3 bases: TGTGCCAGCAGCTTGGATAGGGGATTGAACACTGAAGCTTTCTTT. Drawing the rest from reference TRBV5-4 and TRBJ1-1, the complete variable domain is ETGVTQSPTHLIKTRGQQVTLRCSSQSGHNTVSWYQQALGQGPQFIFQYYREEENGRGNFPPRFSGLQFPNYSSELNVNALELDDSALYLCASSLDRGLNTEAFFGQGTRLTVV.

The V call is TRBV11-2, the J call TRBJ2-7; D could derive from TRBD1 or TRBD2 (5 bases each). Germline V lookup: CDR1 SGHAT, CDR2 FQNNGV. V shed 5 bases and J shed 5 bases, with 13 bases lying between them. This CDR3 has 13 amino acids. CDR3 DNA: TGTGCCAGCAGCCCAGGGAGCGTCCACGAGCAGTACTTC. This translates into CASSPGSVHEQYF.